These T cell receptor beta chains were read from a single sample in a study of type 1 regulatory T cells. TCRdb fed the reads into MiXCR, producing one record per CDR3 protein. This sample has 88,000 or so distinct CDR3 sequences, with roughly 31% found just once. Input material: CD4+ T cells, either the whole sample or a sorted fraction (not recorded which). These receptors all stem from a human donor in good health. The CDR3 runs from the conserved cysteine through the conserved F or W. Each record gives: J gene, D gene, clone size, V gene, CDR3 protein, CDR3 DNA. D genes are given only for firm matches. Rows may omit the clone size; those that give it use once, few, many or a size class.

j_gene: TRBJ2-1
d_gene: .
abundance: few
v_gene: TRBV7-2
CDR3aa: CASSLPSYNEQFF
CDR3nt: TGTGCCAGCAGCTTACCGTCCTACAATGAGCAGTTCTTC

j_gene: TRBJ2-7
d_gene: .
abundance: .
v_gene: TRBV15
CDR3aa: CATSREPRSYEQYF
CDR3nt: TGTGCCACCAGCAGAGAGCCTAGATCCTACGAGCAGTACTTC

j_gene: TRBJ1-4
d_gene: TRBD1
abundance: few
v_gene: TRBV7-9
CDR3aa: CASSLFGQGNEKLFF
CDR3nt: TGTGCCAGCAGCTTATTCGGACAGGGGAATGAAAAACTGTTTTTT

j_gene: TRBJ1-5
d_gene: TRBD1
abundance: many
v_gene: TRBV12-3/TRBV12-4
CDR3aa: CASSPGTGSNQPQHF
CDR3nt: TGTGCCAGCAGTCCCGGGACAGGCAGCAATCAGCCCCAGCATTTT

j_gene: TRBJ2-1
d_gene: TRBD2
abundance: few
v_gene: TRBV20-1
CDR3aa: CSAPRLAGTYNEQFF
CDR3nt: TGCAGTGCTCCCAGACTAGCGGGAACCTACAATGAGCAGTTCTTC

j_gene: TRBJ1-1
d_gene: TRBD1
abundance: few
v_gene: TRBV6-2/TRBV6-3
CDR3aa: CASSYPGTGNTEAFF
CDR3nt: TGTGCCAGCAGTTATCCCGGGACAGGGAACACTGAAGCTTTCTTT

j_gene: TRBJ1-4
d_gene: TRBD1
abundance: .
v_gene: TRBV27
CDR3aa: CASSRQGGLEKLFF
CDR3nt: TGTGCCAGCAGTCGACAGGGGGGCCTTGAAAAACTGTTTTTT

j_gene: TRBJ2-5
d_gene: .
abundance: few
v_gene: TRBV29-1
CDR3aa: CSYYPGVRQETQYF
CDR3nt: TGCAGCTATTATCCGGGAGTGCGCCAAGAGACCCAGTACTTC

j_gene: TRBJ1-2
d_gene: .
abundance: many
v_gene: TRBV5-1
CDR3aa: CASSLDGSGYTF
CDR3nt: TGCGCCAGCAGCTTGGACGGGAGTGGCTACACCTTC

j_gene: TRBJ1-5
d_gene: .
abundance: few
v_gene: TRBV12-3/TRBV12-4
CDR3aa: CASSLPASNQPQHF
CDR3nt: TGTGCCAGCAGTTTACCAGCGAGCAATCAGCCCCAGCATTTT

j_gene: TRBJ2-1
d_gene: .
abundance: .
v_gene: TRBV20-1
CDR3aa: CSARDRQGGLYSGNEQFF
CDR3nt: TGCAGTGCTAGAGATCGCCAGGGAGGCCTCTACTCGGGCAATGAGCAGTTCTTC

j_gene: TRBJ2-7
d_gene: .
abundance: .
v_gene: TRBV6-5
CDR3aa: CASSYEEKSYEQYF
CDR3nt: TGTGCCAGCAGTTACGAGGAAAAATCCTACGAGCAGTACTTC

j_gene: TRBJ2-4
d_gene: .
abundance: .
v_gene: TRBV27
CDR3aa: CASSWGNGKNIQYF
CDR3nt: TGTGCCAGCAGTTGGGGGAACGGGAAAAACATTCAGTACTTC

j_gene: TRBJ2-3
d_gene: TRBD2
abundance: .
v_gene: TRBV5-1
CDR3aa: CASSLEDASGRPKVSF
CDR3nt: TGCGCCAGCAGCTTGGAAGATGCCAGCGGGAGGCCTAAGGTCAGTTTT

j_gene: TRBJ1-5
d_gene: TRBD1
abundance: .
v_gene: TRBV30
CDR3aa: CAWSVGQGTQEPQHF
CDR3nt: TGTGCCTGGAGCGTGGGACAGGGGACCCAAGAGCCCCAGCATTTT

j_gene: TRBJ1-6
d_gene: .
abundance: .
v_gene: TRBV5-1
CDR3aa: CASSAGTRNSPLHF
CDR3nt: TGCGCCAGCAGCGCCGGGACGCGGAATTCACCCCTCCACTTT

j_gene: TRBJ2-7
d_gene: TRBD2
abundance: many
v_gene: TRBV7-2
CDR3aa: CASSLGGSSLEQYF
CDR3nt: TGTGCCAGCAGCTTAGGCGGGAGTAGCCTCGAGCAGTACTTC

j_gene: TRBJ2-7
d_gene: .
abundance: few
v_gene: TRBV6-1
CDR3aa: CASSGPTYEQYF
CDR3nt: TGTGCCAGCAGTGGGCCGACCTACGAGCAGTACTTC

j_gene: TRBJ2-2
d_gene: .
abundance: .
v_gene: TRBV4-1
CDR3aa: CASSPGQQGYSGELFF
CDR3nt: TGCGCCAGCAGCCCAGGCCAGCAGGGATATTCCGGGGAGCTGTTTTTT

j_gene: TRBJ2-1
d_gene: TRBD2
abundance: .
v_gene: TRBV11-2
CDR3aa: CASSLNSGSLNEQFF
CDR3nt: TGTGCCAGCAGCTTGAATAGCGGGAGTCTGAATGAGCAGTTCTTC

j_gene: TRBJ2-1
d_gene: .
abundance: few
v_gene: TRBV10-3
CDR3aa: CAIRKVNLEDEQFF
CDR3nt: TGTGCCATCAGGAAGGTCAATCTGGAGGATGAGCAGTTCTTC